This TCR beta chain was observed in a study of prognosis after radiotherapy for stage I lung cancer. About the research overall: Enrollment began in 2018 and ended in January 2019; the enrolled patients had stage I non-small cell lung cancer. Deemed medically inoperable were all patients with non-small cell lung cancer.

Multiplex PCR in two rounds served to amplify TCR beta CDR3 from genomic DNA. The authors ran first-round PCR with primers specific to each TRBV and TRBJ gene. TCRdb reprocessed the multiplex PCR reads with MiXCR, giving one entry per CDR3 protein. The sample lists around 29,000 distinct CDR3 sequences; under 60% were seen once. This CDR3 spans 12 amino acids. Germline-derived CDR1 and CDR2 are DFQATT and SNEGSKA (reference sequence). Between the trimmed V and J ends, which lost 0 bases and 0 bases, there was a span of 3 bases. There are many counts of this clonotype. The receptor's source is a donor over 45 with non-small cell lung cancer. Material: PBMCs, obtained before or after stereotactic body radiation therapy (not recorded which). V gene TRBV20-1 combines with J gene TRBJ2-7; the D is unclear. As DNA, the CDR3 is TGCAGTGCTAGAGACAACTCCTACGAGCAGTACTTC. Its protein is CSARDNSYEQYF.